This T cell receptor beta chain was identified in a study of vaccination effects on CD4 cells after COVID-19. The wider study: Of the BNT162b2 and mRNA-1273 vaccines, participants received two doses of one or the other.

This clone was picked up a small number of times. Its target is not known. Germline values: CDR1 SGHKS, CDR2 YYEKEE (reference sequence). The V gene end was trimmed by 3 bases and the J gene end by 5 bases; junction bases not matched to a gene: 10. The CDR3 contains 16 residues. TCRdb's copy holds only in-frame clones and misses some; the assay was immunoSEQ multiplex PCR. The sample carries 55,000 to 75,000 clones, about 72% recorded once. Findings of the study overall: Convalescent patients were scarce, and early post-infection timepoints were absent.

Antigen-specific CD4+ T cell clonotypes were called by their expansion after viral peptide-pool culture in ViraFEST. The culture ran for 10 days before CD4+ T cells were isolated. Nucleocapsid antibodies were negative in the vaccine recipients, who had never had SARS-CoV-2 infection. Cultures received IL-2 medium that replaced half the medium on days 3 and 7. The sequences come from CD4+ T cells from PBMCs cultured with HCoV-NL63 spike peptides, collected before COVID-19 vaccination. The receptor was derived from a human donor who received a COVID-19 vaccine. J is TRBJ1-4 and V is TRBV5-5, with 7 bases fitting TRBD1. In DNA, the CDR3 is TGTGCCAGCAGCTCCCAAGGGGGCATTATGAATGAAAAACTGTTTTTT. Amino acids: CASSSQGGIMNEKLFF.